This T cell receptor (beta chain) was identified in a study of Graves' ophthalmopathy and Graves' hyperthyroidism. No ophthalmopathy within 18 months of follow-up signified stable hyperthyroidism. V shed 4 bases and J 2 bases; nucleotides not matched to a gene: 9. CDR1 and CDR2 from the germline V gene are SGHRS and YFSETQ. The length of the CDR3 is 17 residues. The sequenced template was RNA, covering the TCR beta CDR3 region. HTBI primers were used in a first-round RT-PCR, which preceded a second-round multiplex PCR. One entry per CDR3 protein results from TCRdb running MiXCR on the multiplex PCR reads. Among about 400,000 distinct CDR3 sequences, around a fifth were seen once, and the ten largest hold roughly 3%. Points on this clonotype: The antigen remains unidentified.

Overall study findings and caveats: A majority of expanded thyroid clonotypes exceeding 0.001 frequency were likewise present in blood.

This clonotype was sampled from a woman younger than 30 with stable Graves' hyperthyroidism. Sequencing was performed on peripheral blood. The J gene is TRBJ2-3, the V gene TRBV5-1, with TRBD1 matching 11 bases. CDR3 loop: CASSRTGGHDPTDTQYF. Here the CDR3 DNA reads TGCGCCAGCAGCAGGACAGGGGGCCATGACCCCACAGATACGCAGTATTTT.